The present T cell receptor (beta chain) was sequenced within a study of cytomegalovirus exposure and HLA in healthy donors. Study in general: Of 350 to 400 genotyped donors, 81% grouped in the Caucasian-associated ancestry cluster.

As regards this clone: Its antigen is unknown.

CDR1 is MDHEN, CDR2 SYDVKM, per germline. This CDR3 contains 14 residues. Trimming removed 5 bases at V and 1 base at J, with 8 bases between. Vbeta (60) and Jbeta (13) primers were used in the PCR. TCRdb's copy holds only in-frame clones and misses some; the assay was immunoSEQ multiplex PCR. This sample has about 95,000 clones; around three quarters occur once, and the top ten carry approximately 5.3%. Study results and caveats: The authors later linked a missense DCLRE1C variant to TCR beta V- and J-gene trimming. There were reportedly fewer N-insertions in an Asian-associated ancestry cluster than the roughly 700-donor mean, in a later analysis.

The rearrangement uses TRBV28 and TRBJ2-2, with a tentative D call TRBD1 (6 bases). This receptor was taken from a man aged 25 to 40 in good health and CMV-seropositive. The sequencing input was PBMCs. The CDR3 DNA follows: TGTGCCAGCAGTCCGACAGGGAACACCGGGGAGCTGTTTTTT. This sequence encodes CASSPTGNTGELFF.